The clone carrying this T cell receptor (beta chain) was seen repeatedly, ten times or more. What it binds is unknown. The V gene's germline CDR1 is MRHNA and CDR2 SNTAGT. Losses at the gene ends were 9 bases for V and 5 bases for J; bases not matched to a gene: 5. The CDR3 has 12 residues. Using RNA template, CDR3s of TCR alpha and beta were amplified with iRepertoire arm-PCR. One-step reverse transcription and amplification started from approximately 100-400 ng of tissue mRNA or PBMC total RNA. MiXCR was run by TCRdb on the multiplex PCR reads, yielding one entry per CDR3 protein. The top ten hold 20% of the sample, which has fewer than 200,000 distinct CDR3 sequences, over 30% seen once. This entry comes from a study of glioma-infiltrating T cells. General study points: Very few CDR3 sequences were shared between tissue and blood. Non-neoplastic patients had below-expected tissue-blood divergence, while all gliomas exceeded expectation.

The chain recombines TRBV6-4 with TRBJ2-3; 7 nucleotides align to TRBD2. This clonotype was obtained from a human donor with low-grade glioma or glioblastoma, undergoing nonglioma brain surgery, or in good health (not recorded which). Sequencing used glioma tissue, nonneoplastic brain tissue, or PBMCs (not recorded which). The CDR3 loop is CARKAGVDTQYF. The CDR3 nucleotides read TGTGCCAGAAAGGCGGGAGTAGATACGCAGTATTTT.